Here is one T cell receptor beta chain with its context. The antigen remains undetermined. Sequencing was done on patients that had shown CD8+CD57+ cell expansion by flow cytometry. These data are taken from a study of CD8+CD57+ T cells in acquired aplastic anemia. Overall study context: Sorted CD4+ and CD8+ cells gave a mean 3.2 ug DNA, range roughly 0.2 to 27.4 ug.

The study profiled TCR beta VDJ and CDR3 using genomic DNA as template. TCRdb redid the calling of the reads with MiXCR, one entry per CDR3 protein. There are about 260,000 distinct CDR3 sequences in the sample; 82% occur only once, and roughly two fifths lies in the top ten. General study findings and limits: For CD8+ Simpson's diversity, patients and controls showed no significant difference.

The CDR3 spans 16 residues. Germline CDR1 reads SGHTA; CDR2 reads FQGTGA. Trimming shortened V by 5 bases and J by 11 bases, and 25 bases separated the two germline ends. The V call is TRBV7-3, the J call TRBJ2-1; perhaps D is TRBD1 or TRBD2 (5 bases each). Sequenced material: sorted CD4+, CD8+, or CD8+CD57+ T cells (not recorded which) from PBMCs. This clonotype was sampled from a human donor with aplastic anemia. CDR3 residues: CASSPPGTWGKTQQFF. In DNA, the CDR3 is TGTGCCAGCAGCCCACCGGGGACCTGGGGAAAGACCCAGCAGTTCTTC.